This T cell receptor (beta chain) is from a study of long-term antiretroviral therapy in people with HIV. Germline-derived CDR1 and CDR2 are SGHVS and FQNEAQ. V lost 4 bases to trimming and J lost 2 bases, with 12 bases between them. This CDR3 has 14 residues. This clone was recorded a few times. The antigen remains undetermined. An immunoSEQ assay, version v3.0, was performed at survey level. Repertoires were generated with immunoSEQ multiplex PCR, while TCRdb's copy carries only in-frame clones and drops some. The table lists 17,000 or so clones, 65% to 85% of them singletons. Overall study findings and caveats: Clones showing expansion before ART dominated the repertoire at all time points.

The sequences come from unsorted PBMCs, collected 2.5 years before starting antiretroviral therapy. This clonotype was sampled from a woman in her fifties or sixties with HIV. The chain is built from TRBV7-8 and TRBJ2-7; D perhaps matches TRBD1 (6 bases). CDR3 DNA sequence: TGTGCCAGCAGCTCCCCGGGACAAACCTACGAGCAGTACTTC. Protein sequence: CASSSPGQTYEQYF.